The 20 T cell receptor beta chains below come from one sample, sequenced in a study of a mutant IDH1 vaccine in newly diagnosed glioma. Libraries were prepared by immunoSEQ multiplex PCR; TCRdb keeps only in-frame clonotypes and omits some of them. Found here are some 95,000 clones, about four fifths of them singletons; the top ten hold approximately 7.6%. Time point indicated: baseline, week 1 (first vaccination visit). Treatment described: pre-vaccination baseline after standard-of-care therapy. Material: PBMCs, obtained from a glioma patient treated with radiotherapy, temozolomide or both. The receptors were sampled from a man between 35 and 55 years old with glioma.

This clone was picked up a small number of times. CDR3 amino acids: CASSTGMPGEQYF. CDR3 bases: TGTGCCAGCAGTACCGGGATGCCGGGGGAGCAGTACTTC. The chain links TRBV6-5 to TRBJ2-7, with D maybe TRBD2 (5 bases). CDR1 is MNHEY and CDR2 is SVGAGI in the germline V gene. This CDR3 contains 13 residues. Deletions cut 5 bases from V and 7 bases from J, with 15 bases between.

This clone was found once. The rearrangement uses TRBV27 and TRBJ1-6; no clear D gene. Germline V gives CDR1 MNHEY, CDR2 SMNVEV (reference sequence). V was trimmed by 2 bases and J by 8 bases, leaving 7 bases between them. The CDR3 has 13 residues. The CDR3 nucleotides are TGTGCCAGCAGTTTAGGACCATATTCACCCCTCCACTTT. Protein sequence: CASSLGPYSPLHF.

The chain's CDR3 is CASRDRGMRREQYF. The CDR3 nucleotides read TGTGCCAGCAGGGACAGGGGTATGAGGCGCGAGCAGTACTTC. The chain is built from TRBV6-1 and TRBJ2-7, with TRBD1 matching 9 bases. The CDR3 has 14 residues. Looked up from germline, CDR1 is MNHNS and CDR2 is SASEGT. V shed 6 bases, J shed 6 bases, and the junction held 9 bases outside the gene matches.

This chain connects TRBV19 to TRBJ2-5, with D tentatively TRBD2 (6 bases). Germline CDR1 reads LNHDA; CDR2 reads SQIVND (reference sequence). The CDR3 extends over 16 amino acids. The V end was cut by 3 bases, the J end by 4 bases, with 18 bases between. The CDR3 here is CASSISIGGSGETQYF. The CDR3 DNA reads TGTGCCAGTAGTATTTCAATCGGAGGGTCGGGAGAGACCCAGTACTTC.

The gene calls are TRBV10-3 and TRBJ2-7; 7 bases fit TRBD2. CDR1 and CDR2 from the germline V gene are ENHRY and SYGVKD. The CDR3 consists of 11 residues. The CDR3 bases are TGTGCTGCCGGACTAGTATACGAGCAGTACTTC. Translation gives CAAGLVYEQYF.

V is TRBV5-8 and J is TRBJ1-5; 9 bases map to TRBD1. Germline V gene sequence: CDR1 SGHTS, CDR2 YDEGEE. The CDR3 loop spans 16 amino acids. Trimming cost V 4 bases and J 3 bases; bases outside gene matches: 8. This CDR3 is CASSPLRQGVNQPQHF. DNA for the CDR3: TGTGCCAGCAGCCCCCTTCGACAGGGGGTCAATCAGCCCCAGCATTTT.

The V call is TRBV4-3, the J call TRBJ1-2; D perhaps matches TRBD1 (5 bases). The germline V gene encodes CDR1 LGHNA and CDR2 YSLEER. V shed 4 bases and J shed 2 bases, with 11 bases lying between them. The CDR3 covers 14 residues. The CDR3 reads CASSPAQGNYGYTF. In DNA form, the CDR3 reads TGCGCCAGCAGCCCTGCTCAGGGAAACTATGGCTACACCTTC.

V usage is TRBV19 and J usage is TRBJ2-1; possibly TRBD1 for D (6 bases). CDR1 and CDR2 (germline): LNHDA, SQIVND (reference sequence). CDR3 length: 16 residues. V lost 3 bases and J 7 bases, leaving 19 bases between the germline ends. CDR3 sequence: CASSITGSGIINEQFF. CDR3 bases: TGTGCCAGTAGTATCACAGGGTCGGGTATTATTAATGAGCAGTTCTTC.

This chain uses TRBV5-4 with TRBJ2-6; 7 nucleotides match TRBD1. The CDR3 is 20 residues long. The V gene's germline CDR1 is SGHNT and CDR2 YYREEE (reference sequence). Unmatched junction bases numbered 12, after V lost 0 bases and J lost 0 bases. CDR3 loop: CASSLDRGTHYFSGANVLTF. The DNA of the CDR3 is TGTGCCAGCAGCTTGGACAGGGGAACCCATTATTTCTCTGGGGCCAACGTCCTGACTTTC.

The chain couples TRBV19 to TRBJ2-7; 7 bases are a match to TRBD1. The CDR3 is 13 amino acids. Germline CDR1 reads LNHDA; CDR2 reads SQIVND (reference sequence). After removal of 5 bases from V and 2 bases from J, the junction contained 3 bases not matched to a gene. This CDR3 reads CASSGDRTYEQYF. The CDR3 region has the DNA TGTGCCAGTAGTGGGGACAGAACCTACGAGCAGTACTTC.

The chain uses TRBV6-5 and TRBJ1-2; D remains ambiguous. V lost 0 bases to trimming and J lost 5 bases, with 10 bases between them. Germline V lookup: CDR1 MNHEY, CDR2 SVGAGI. The CDR3 length is 14 residues. CDR3 sequence: CASSYSAQAYGYTF. The DNA for the CDR3 is TGTGCCAGCAGTTACTCGGCGCAGGCTTATGGCTACACCTTC.

This chain connects TRBV5-6 to TRBJ2-3; 8 bases are shared with TRBD2. The J segment lost 5 bases and the V segment lost 4 bases, leaving 3 bases of the junction unmatched. Germline V CDR1 and CDR2: SGHDT, YYEEEE. This CDR3 comprises 13 residues. DNA of the CDR3: TGTGCCAGCAGCAATGCGGGGGGAGATACGCAGTATTTT. It encodes CASSNAGGDTQYF. The full variable domain, its missing parts supplied by reference TRBV5-6 and TRBJ2-3, is DAGVTQSPTHLIKTRGQQVTLRCSPKSGHDTVSWYQQALGQGPQFIFQYYEEEERQRGNFPDRFSGHQFPNYSSELNVNALLLGDSALYLCASSNAGGDTQYFGPGTRLTVL.

J is TRBJ1-3 and V is TRBV9; the match to TRBD1 covers 9 bases. V shed 2 bases and J 4 bases; nucleotides not matched to a gene: 7. Germline V CDR1 and CDR2: SGDLS, YYNGEE. The CDR3 contains 16 residues. In DNA, the CDR3 is TGTGCCAGCAGCGTCGGGACAGGGTCTGGAGGAAACACCATATATTTT. This codes for CASSVGTGSGGNTIYF.

The chain uses TRBV6-1 and TRBJ1-6; 8 bases are shared with TRBD1. J was trimmed by 10 bases and V by 5 bases; bases with no gene match: 10. CDR1 and CDR2 from the germline V gene are MNHNS and SASEGT. The CDR3 runs to 15 residues. CDR3 nucleotide sequence: TGTGCCAGCAGTCCAGGGACAGGACGAGGGTCACCCCTCCACTTT. Protein product: CASSPGTGRGSPLHF.

The chain has TRBV7-9 and TRBJ1-1; 8 positions match TRBD1. Germline V CDR1 and CDR2: SEHNR, FQNEAQ (reference sequence). The CDR3 runs to 16 residues. The ends lost 6 bases at V and 0 bases at J; junction bases unmatched: 9. The CDR3 nucleotides read TGTGCCAGCAGTCAGGACAGGGACCCCATGAACACTGAAGCTTTCTTT. Protein sequence: CASSQDRDPMNTEAFF.

The chain links TRBV28 to TRBJ1-5; 7 bases line up with TRBD1. CDR3 size: 17 residues. J was trimmed by 0 bases and V by 6 bases; bases with no gene match: 11. From germline, CDR1 is MDHEN and CDR2 SYDVKM. CDR3 coding DNA: TGTGCCAGCAGCTTACGACAGGGAGGGAGTAGCAATCAGCCCCAGCATTTT. It translates to CASSLRQGGSSNQPQHF. Drawing the rest from reference TRBV28 and TRBJ1-5, the complete variable domain is DVKVTQSSRYLVKRTGEKVFLECVQDMDHENMFWYRQDPGLGLRLIYFSYDVKMKEKGDIPEGYSVSREKKERFSLILESASTNQTSMYLCASSLRQGGSSNQPQHFGDGTRLSIL.

V usage is TRBV5-6 and J usage is TRBJ1-1; 11 bases align to TRBD1. Germline CDR1 reads SGHDT; CDR2 reads YYEEEE. This CDR3 region has 14 residues. V dropped 4 bases and J dropped 7; count of bases not matched to a gene: 6. This CDR3 reads CASSPGQGALEAFF. The CDR3 DNA reads as TGTGCCAGCAGCCCCGGACAGGGGGCACTTGAAGCTTTCTTT.

The rearrangement joins TRBV30 to TRBJ1-2, with 9 nucleotides matching TRBD1. This CDR3 is built from 15 residues. V shed 5 bases and J 7 bases; nucleotides not matched to a gene: 14. Looked up from germline, CDR1 is GTSNPN and CDR2 is SVGIG (reference sequence). The DNA for the CDR3 is TGTGCCTGGGATAATCAGGGACAGGGAAGTGGTGGCTACACCTTC. Protein product: CAWDNQGQGSGGYTF.

This clone was detected once. The chain links TRBV19 to TRBJ2-7, with D hard to call. This CDR3 spans 12 amino acids. The germline CDR1 and CDR2 sequences are LNHDA and SQIVND (reference sequence). V shed 8 bases and J shed 3 bases, with 11 bases lying between them. The CDR3 is CASGEKGYEQYF. DNA of the CDR3: TGTGCCAGTGGGGAAAAGGGCTACGAGCAGTACTTC.

The rearrangement joins TRBV15 to TRBJ2-7; tentative D call: TRBD2 (6 bases). The CDR3 loop spans 14 amino acids. CDR1 is LNHNV, CDR2 YYDKDF, per germline (reference sequence). V was cut by 0 bases and J by 6 bases, with 12 bases left in between. The CDR3 spells CATSRDRGYGEQYF. The CDR3 bases are TGTGCCACCAGCAGAGATCGGGGGTACGGCGAGCAGTACTTC.